Here is one T cell receptor beta chain with its context. Its antigen is not known. Reverse transcribing all isolated RNA meant expressed TCRB transcripts were sequenced. Several million reads were obtained on average from naive, central memory and regulatory T cell samples. Sequencing was performed with immunoSEQ multiplex PCR; in TCRdb, only in-frame clones are kept and a portion is missing. The sample holds hundreds of thousands of clones, 13% seen once. Trimming removed 10 bases from V and 5 bases from J; junction bases left unmatched: 11. Germline assignment: CDR1 ENHRY and CDR2 SYGVKD. This CDR3 spans 15 amino acids. This entry is derived from a study of beta chain features in type 1 diabetes. Across the study: Age, gender and cell yields were alike across patients and healthy donors.

Study-level points and caveats: A moderate, significant TCRB CDR3 shortening appeared in type 1 diabetes across four CD4+ subsets. A cDNA-based sequencing approach could over-represent cells with high TCR expression. Lower insertion and higher deletion counts appeared at VDJ junctions in type 1 diabetes patients.

Sequencing was performed on naive CD4+ T cells from blood. The sequence came from a man younger than 30 with type 1 diabetes. This chain uses TRBV10-3 with TRBJ2-1, with TRBD2 identical over 10 bases. The CDR3 sequence is CATSDYSGGHNEQFF. Here the CDR3 DNA reads TGTGCCACCTCAGACTATAGCGGGGGGCACAATGAGCAGTTCTTC.